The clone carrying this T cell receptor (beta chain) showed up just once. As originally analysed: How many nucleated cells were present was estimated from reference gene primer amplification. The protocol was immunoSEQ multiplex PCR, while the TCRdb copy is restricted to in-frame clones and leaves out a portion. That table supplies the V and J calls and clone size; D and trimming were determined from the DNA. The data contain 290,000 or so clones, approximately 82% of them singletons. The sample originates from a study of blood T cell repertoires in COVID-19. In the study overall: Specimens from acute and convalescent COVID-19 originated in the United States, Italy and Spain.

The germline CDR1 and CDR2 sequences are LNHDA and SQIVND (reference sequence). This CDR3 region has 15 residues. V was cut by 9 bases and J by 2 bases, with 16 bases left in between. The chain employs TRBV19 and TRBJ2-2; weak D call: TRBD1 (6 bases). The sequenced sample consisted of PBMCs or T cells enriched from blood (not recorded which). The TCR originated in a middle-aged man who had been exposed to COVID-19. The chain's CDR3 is CASRRPGQNTGELFF. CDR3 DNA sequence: TGTGCCAGCCGGAGACCGGGACAAAACACCGGGGAGCTGTTTTTT.